One sample yielded the 30 T cell receptor beta chains listed below, sequenced in a study of blood T cells in healthy people across ages. Primers used in a second PCR of about 6 to 11 cycles were a sample-barcoded 5' primer and a J-beta primer mix. TCRdb analysed the 5' RACE reads with MiXCR anew, one entry per CDR3 protein. This sample has about 1.6 million distinct CDR3 sequences, with approximately 32% found just once. Material: blood. The receptors derive from a woman in her thirties in good health.

Many counts were recorded for this clonotype. The gene calls are TRBV20-1 and TRBJ1-1, with unresolved D. V was clipped by 3 bases and J by 5 bases, with 10 bases between them. Germline CDR1 and CDR2: DFQATT and SNEGSKA (reference sequence). CDR3 length: 12 residues. CDR3 region: CSASGVSTEAFF. CDR3 coding DNA: TGCAGTGCTAGTGGTGTCTCGACTGAAGCTTTCTTT.

The V and J genes are TRBV20-1 and TRBJ2-1; a possible D gene is TRBD2 (5 bases). CDR3 length: 13 amino acids. V gave up 5 bases and J gave up 6 bases, with 14 bases separating them. Germline CDR1 reads DFQATT; CDR2 reads SNEGSKA (reference sequence). The CDR3 nucleotides read TGCAGTGCTGAGGGTCGCAATGGCAATGAGCAGTTCTTC. Its protein is CSAEGRNGNEQFF.

This chain uses TRBV6-5 with TRBJ2-7; no firm D call. The CDR3 runs to 11 residues. The V and J ends lost 5 bases and 5 bases respectively, with 7 bases between them. Germline CDR1 is MNHEY and CDR2 is SVGAGI. The CDR3: CASSRMDEQYF. As DNA, the CDR3 is TGTGCCAGCAGTAGGATGGACGAGCAGTACTTC.

The rearrangement joins TRBV5-5 to TRBJ2-7; possibly TRBD1 or TRBD2 for D (5 bases each). This CDR3 has 15 amino acids. The V and J ends lost 0 bases and 1 base respectively, with 11 bases between them. Germline CDR1 is SGHKS and CDR2 is YYEKEE (reference sequence). The CDR3 DNA follows: TGTGCCAGCAGCTTGGAAGGGACCCTATCCTACGAGCAGTACTTC. Its translation: CASSLEGTLSYEQYF.

The table lists this clonotype with a few counts. This chain uses TRBV10-3 with TRBJ2-1; 10 positions match TRBD2. Trimming took 3 bases from V and 8 from J; bases not matched to a gene: 4. CDR3 length: 14 residues. Germline CDR1 reads ENHRY; CDR2 reads SYGVKD. Here the CDR3 reads CAISDLAGVHEQFF. The CDR3 region has the DNA TGTGCCATCAGTGACCTAGCGGGGGTTCATGAGCAGTTCTTC.

This clonotype has only a few counts. V and J are TRBV20-1 and TRBJ2-7, with 8 bases that match TRBD1. Trimming took 3 bases from V and 2 from J; bases not matched to a gene: 9. Germline V gene sequence: CDR1 DFQATT, CDR2 SNEGSKA (reference sequence). This CDR3 contains 15 residues. The CDR3: CSASSTGGETYEQYF. The CDR3, as DNA: TGCAGTGCTAGTTCAACAGGGGGTGAAACCTACGAGCAGTACTTC.

Concerning this clonotype: Sequence at one end of the junction differs from germline and may be a read error. The J gene is TRBJ2-7, the V gene TRBV2; 7 bases align to TRBD1. The CDR3 sequence is 14 residues long. CDR1 and CDR2 (germline): SNHLY, FYNNEI. The CDR3 bases are TGTACCAGCAGTGTTAGGGGACAGTTCTACGAGCAGTACTTC. This translates into CTSSVRGQFYEQYF. Full variable domain (missing parts from reference TRBV2 and TRBJ2-7): EPEVTQTPSHQVTQMGQEVILRCVPISNHLYFYWYRQILGQKVEFLVSFYNNEISEKSEIFDDQFSVERPDGSNFTLKIRSTKLEDSAMYFCTSSVRGQFYEQYFGPGTRLTVT.

The rearrangement uses TRBV5-1 and TRBJ2-2, with TRBD2 as a possible D gene (6 bases). V was clipped by 6 bases and J by 3 bases, with 12 bases between them. Germline CDR1 is SGHRS and CDR2 is YFSETQ. The CDR3 is made up of 14 amino acids. The CDR3 DNA reads TGCGCCAGCAAGAGAGGGGAGGACACCGGGGAGCTGTTTTTT. Translation gives CASKRGEDTGELFF.

Turning to this clonotype: One junction end disagrees with the germline gene, perhaps due to a read error. V is TRBV20-1 and J is TRBJ2-1; 7 nucleotides match TRBD2. CDR1 and CDR2 (germline): DFQATT, SNEGSKA (reference sequence). The CDR3 sequence is 14 residues long. The CDR3 nucleotides are TGCAGTGCTAACCGGGACTACAAATACAATGAGCGGTTCTTC. Encoded protein: CSANRDYKYNERFF.

There are many counts of this clonotype. V gene TRBV29-1 combines with J gene TRBJ2-1; 7 positions match TRBD2. The trim removed 7 bases at V and 3 bases at J, leaving 9 bases unmatched. Germline V gene lookup returns CDR1 SQVTM and CDR2 ANQGSEA. The CDR3 totals 14 residues. CDR3: CSAEGGELYNEQFF. CDR3 sequence (DNA): TGCAGCGCGGAGGGAGGGGAACTCTACAATGAGCAGTTCTTC.

The CDR3 DNA follows: TGTGCCAGCAGCCAAGATGCCCTTCGGGCCCCGAACACTGAAGCTTTCTTT. Protein sequence: CASSQDALRAPNTEAFF. This rearrangement joins TRBV4-2 to TRBJ1-1; D uncertain. The ends were cut back, 0 bases at V and 1 base at J, with 15 bases in the middle. This CDR3 region has 17 residues. CDR1 is LGHNA and CDR2 is YNFKEQ in the germline V gene.

This clonotype was observed a few times. The rearrangement links TRBV11-2 to TRBJ2-5; TRBD2 agrees at 7 bases. CDR3 length equals 15 residues. Looked up from germline, CDR1 is SGHAT and CDR2 is FQNNGV. The V gene end was trimmed by 4 bases and the J gene end by 4 bases; junction bases not matched to a gene: 9. CDR3 sequence: CASSSTVRERETQYF. The CDR3 DNA follows: TGTGCCAGCAGCTCGACGGTGCGGGAGAGAGAGACCCAGTACTTC.

This clonotype was picked up many times. This rearrangement joins TRBV7-9 to TRBJ2-3, with unresolved D. The CDR3 length is 16 residues. CDR1 and CDR2 (germline): SEHNR, FQNEAQ (reference sequence). V dropped 2 bases and J dropped 0 bases, with 12 bases sitting between them. The CDR3 sequence is CASSLRGYSSTDTQYF. In DNA, the CDR3 is TGTGCCAGCAGCTTACGTGGCTACTCTAGCACAGATACGCAGTATTTT.

This clonotype has a handful of counts. This chain connects TRBV6-6 to TRBJ2-7, with 7 bases aligning to TRBD1. V lost 5 bases to trimming and J lost 6 bases; unmatched junction nucleotides: 10. The CDR3 contains 14 residues. The germline gives CDR1 MNHNY, CDR2 SVGAGI (reference sequence). The CDR3 DNA reads as TGTGCCAGCAGTCTCACGCAGGGGGTAGGCGAGCAGTACTTC. The encoded protein is CASSLTQGVGEQYF.

In this sample, this clonotype turned up a few times. This rearrangement joins TRBV5-1 to TRBJ1-2; 7 nucleotides align to TRBD1. The junction had 12 bases not matched to a gene; V was cut back by 5 bases and J by 8 bases. The CDR3 is 14 amino acids. Germline CDR1 reads SGHRS; CDR2 reads YFSETQ. DNA of the CDR3: TGCGCCAGCAGTTCTACATCGGACAGGATCGGCTACACCTTC. Encoded protein: CASSSTSDRIGYTF.

This clonotype came up many times. The V gene is TRBV12-3 or TRBV12-4, the J gene TRBJ2-3; 8 nucleotides agree with TRBD2. This CDR3 is built from 13 residues. Losses at the gene ends were 6 bases for V and 8 bases for J; bases not matched to a gene: 7. The CDR3 DNA follows: TGTGCCAGCAGAGGACTAGCTTTGTTTACGCAGTATTTT. It codes for CASRGLALFTQYF.

This clonotype was counted only a few times. The chain links TRBV7-9 to TRBJ2-7; 9 nucleotides match TRBD2. The CDR3 length is 16 residues. Trimming at V came to 3 bases and at J to 0 bases, leaving 6 bases not matched to a gene. Looked up from germline, CDR1 is SEHNR and CDR2 is FQNEAQ (reference sequence). The DNA for the CDR3 is TGTGCCAGCAGCTTCGTGACTAGCGGATACTCCTACGAGCAGTACTTC. Translation: CASSFVTSGYSYEQYF. The variable domain in full, with the rest retrieved from reference TRBV7-9 and TRBJ2-7, is DTGVSQNPRHKITKRGQNVTFRCDPISEHNRLYWYRQTLGQGPEFLTYFQNEAQLEKSRLLSDRFSAERPKGSFSTLEIQRTEQGDSAMYLCASSFVTSGYSYEQYFGPGTRLTVT.

The chain couples TRBV5-1 to TRBJ2-5; TRBD1 matches 12 bases. CDR1 and CDR2 from the germline V gene are SGHRS and YFSETQ. V lost 4 bases to trimming and J lost 10 bases; unmatched junction nucleotides: 11. The CDR3 consists of 15 residues. As DNA, the CDR3 is TGCGCCAGCAGCCGGTCCGGGACAGGGGGCGAGGGCCAGTACTTC. Translating it yields CASSRSGTGGEGQYF.

This clonotype was seen more than once but under ten times. This sequence joins TRBV7-9 and TRBJ2-1, with 10 nucleotides matching TRBD2. The V gene's germline CDR1 is SEHNR and CDR2 FQNEAQ (reference sequence). The CDR3 length is 15 residues. V trimming: 4 bases; J trimming: 6 bases; junction bases outside the gene matches: 6. This CDR3 reads CASSSWASGSNEQFF. CDR3 DNA sequence: TGTGCCAGCAGCTCGTGGGCTAGCGGGAGCAATGAGCAGTTCTTC.

In this sample, this clonotype turned up a few times. The gene calls are TRBV2 and TRBJ1-5; TRBD1 matches at 8 bases. The V gene end was trimmed by 6 bases and the J gene end by 7 bases; junction bases not matched to a gene: 11. Germline loops: CDR1 SNHLY, CDR2 FYNNEI. This CDR3 is 15 amino acids long. CDR3 in amino acids: CASRGTGTTFQPQHF. CDR3 in DNA: TGTGCCAGCAGGGGGACAGGAACGACATTCCAGCCCCAGCATTTT.

This clonotype was counted a few times. V is TRBV6-2 or TRBV6-3 and J is TRBJ1-1; the D is unclear. Trimming took off 2 bases at V and 7 bases at J, with 8 bases between the two ends. The CDR3 length is 12 residues. CDR1 MNHEY and CDR2 SVGEGT come from the germline V gene. The CDR3 DNA sequence: TGTGCCAGCAGTTACCCAGACATTGAAGCTTTCTTT. Translating it yields CASSYPDIEAFF.

This clonotype has a handful of counts. The chain links TRBV15 to TRBJ2-7, with TRBD2 matching 8 bases. This CDR3 region has 16 residues. CDR1 is LNHNV, CDR2 YYDKDF, per germline (reference sequence). The V gene end was trimmed by 4 bases and the J gene end by 1 base; junction bases not matched to a gene: 9. CDR3 DNA sequence: TGTGCCACCAGCAACCCGGGCGGGACTAGTTCCTACGAGCAGTACTTC. Amino acid sequence: CATSNPGGTSSYEQYF.

This chain links TRBV5-1 with TRBJ2-5, with D possibly being TRBD2 (5 bases). The CDR3 contains 15 residues. The V and J ends lost 3 bases and 4 bases respectively, with 16 bases between them. CDR1 is SGHRS and CDR2 is YFSETQ in the germline V gene. The CDR3 DNA reads TGCGCCAGCAGCTCGTCAGGACTCCCGACAGAGACCCAGTACTTC. Translated: CASSSSGLPTETQYF.

This clonotype occurred many times. The chain has TRBV9 and TRBJ2-7; 8 bases agree with TRBD1. The CDR3 contains 17 residues. The V and J ends lost 4 bases and 3 bases, in that order; junction bases with no gene match: 15. CDR1 SGDLS and CDR2 YYNGEE come from the germline V gene. CDR3 DNA sequence: TGTGCCAGCAGCACCGCTGGGGGTGGACAGGGCGTCTACGAGCAGTACTTC. Encoded protein: CASSTAGGGQGVYEQYF.

The J gene is TRBJ2-7, the V gene TRBV6-2 or TRBV6-3, with TRBD2 identical over 7 bases. V was pared by 2 bases and J by 2 bases, with 15 bases of the junction left unmatched. The germline V gene has CDR1 MNHEY and CDR2 SVGEGT. The CDR3 extends over 18 amino acids. The CDR3 spells CASSYSGGGPTEAYEQYF. The CDR3 DNA follows: TGTGCCAGCAGTTACAGTGGCGGGGGTCCAACTGAAGCCTACGAGCAGTACTTC.

This clonotype was detected a few times. This chain links TRBV27 with TRBJ2-7, with TRBD2 matching 10 bases. CDR1 MNHEY and CDR2 SMNVEV come from the germline V gene (reference sequence). J gave up 2 bases and V 5 bases, and 6 bases lay outside the gene matches. The CDR3 loop spans 15 amino acids. This CDR3 is CASSPKRGGPYEQYF. The DNA of the CDR3 is TGTGCCAGCAGTCCAAAGCGGGGGGGCCCCTACGAGCAGTACTTC.

The chain is built from TRBV6-1 and TRBJ2-2; possibly TRBD1 or TRBD2 for D (5 bases each). The V and J ends lost 8 bases and 4 bases respectively, with 14 bases between them. Germline V lookup: CDR1 MNHNS, CDR2 SASEGT. The CDR3 totals 14 residues. CDR3 in amino acids: CASQIGAITGELFF. CDR3 sequence (DNA): TGTGCCAGCCAAATCGGGGCCATCACCGGGGAGCTGTTTTTT.

This clonotype has only a few counts. This chain connects TRBV4-1 to TRBJ1-4; possibly TRBD1 for D (6 bases). V was clipped by 4 bases and J by 4 bases, with 13 bases between them. The CDR3 is 15 amino acids. Per the germline V gene, CDR1 is MGHRA and CDR2 is YSYEKL. CDR3 DNA: TGCGCCAGCAGCCTAGACAGGACGTATAATGAAAAACTGTTTTTT. Translating it yields CASSLDRTYNEKLFF.

Notes on this clonotype: A single base separates this from a much larger clone, so it may be a read error. The rearrangement links TRBV12-3 or TRBV12-4 to TRBJ1-2; TRBD1 aligns across 10 bases. This CDR3 spans 14 amino acids. The DNA for the CDR3 is TGTGCCAACAGTCCGGGACAGGGGCCCTATGGCTACACCTTC. It translates to CANSPGQGPYGYTF.

This sequence joins TRBV7-8 and TRBJ2-1; TRBD1 agrees at 10 bases. The V gene's germline CDR1 is SGHVS and CDR2 FQNEAQ. The CDR3 is 14 amino acids. V gave up 5 bases and J gave up 9 bases; unmatched junction bases: 7. CDR3 amino acids: CASSPRDRGFEQFF. The CDR3 nucleotides are TGTGCCAGCAGCCCCCGGGACAGGGGATTTGAGCAGTTCTTC.